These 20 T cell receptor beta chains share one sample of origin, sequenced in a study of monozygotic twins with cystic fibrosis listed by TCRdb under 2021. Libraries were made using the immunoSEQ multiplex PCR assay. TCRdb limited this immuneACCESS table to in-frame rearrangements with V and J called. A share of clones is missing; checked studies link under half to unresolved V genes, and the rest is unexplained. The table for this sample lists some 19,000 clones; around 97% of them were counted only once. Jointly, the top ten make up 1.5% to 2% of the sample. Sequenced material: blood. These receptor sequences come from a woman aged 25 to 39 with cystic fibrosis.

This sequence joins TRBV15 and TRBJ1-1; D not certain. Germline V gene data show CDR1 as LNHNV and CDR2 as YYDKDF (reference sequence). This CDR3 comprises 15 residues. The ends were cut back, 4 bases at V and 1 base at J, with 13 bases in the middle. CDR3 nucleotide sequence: TGTGCCACCAGCACCCTTGGGAGGAAGAACACTGAAGCTTTCTTT. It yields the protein CATSTLGRKNTEAFF.

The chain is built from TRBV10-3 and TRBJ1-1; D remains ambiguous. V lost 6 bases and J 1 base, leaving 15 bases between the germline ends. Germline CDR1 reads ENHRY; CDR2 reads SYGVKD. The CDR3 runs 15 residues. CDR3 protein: CAIRTAAESNTEAFF. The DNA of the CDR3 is TGTGCCATCAGGACGGCGGCAGAATCGAACACTGAAGCTTTCTTT.

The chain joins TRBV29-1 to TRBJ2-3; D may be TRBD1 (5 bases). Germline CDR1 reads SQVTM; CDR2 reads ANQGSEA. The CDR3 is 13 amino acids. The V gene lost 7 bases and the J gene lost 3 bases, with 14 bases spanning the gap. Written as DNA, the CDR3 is TGCAGCGGGAAAGGCAGGGTGACAGATACGCAGTATTTT. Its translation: CSGKGRVTDTQYF.

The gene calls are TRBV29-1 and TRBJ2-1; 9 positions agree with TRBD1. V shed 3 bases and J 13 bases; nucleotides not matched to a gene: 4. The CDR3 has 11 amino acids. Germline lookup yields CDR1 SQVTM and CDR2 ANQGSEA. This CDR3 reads CSVESDRGQFF. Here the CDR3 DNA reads TGCAGCGTTGAGTCGGACAGGGGACAGTTCTTC.

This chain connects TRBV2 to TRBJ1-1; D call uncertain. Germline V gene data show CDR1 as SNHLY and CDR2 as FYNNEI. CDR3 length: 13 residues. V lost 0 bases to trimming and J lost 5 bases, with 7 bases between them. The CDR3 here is CASSEALRTEAFF. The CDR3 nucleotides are TGTGCCAGCAGTGAAGCGCTTCGGACTGAAGCTTTCTTT.

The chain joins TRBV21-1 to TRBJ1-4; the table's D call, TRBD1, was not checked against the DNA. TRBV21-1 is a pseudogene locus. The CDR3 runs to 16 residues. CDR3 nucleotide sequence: TGTGCCAGCAGCAGCCAGGGGATAGCAACTAATGAAAAACTGTTTTTT. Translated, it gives CASSSQGIATNEKLFF.

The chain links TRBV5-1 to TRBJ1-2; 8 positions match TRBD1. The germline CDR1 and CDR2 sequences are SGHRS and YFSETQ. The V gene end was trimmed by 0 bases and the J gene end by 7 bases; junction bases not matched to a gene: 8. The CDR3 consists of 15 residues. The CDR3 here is CASSLDLTGAGGYTF. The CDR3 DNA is TGCGCCAGCAGCTTGGACCTGACAGGGGCGGGTGGCTACACCTTC.

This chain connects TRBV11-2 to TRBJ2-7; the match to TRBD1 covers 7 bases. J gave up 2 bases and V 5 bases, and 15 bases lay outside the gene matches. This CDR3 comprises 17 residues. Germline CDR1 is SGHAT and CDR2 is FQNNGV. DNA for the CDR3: TGTGCCAGCAGCCCCACTACCGGGACAGCCAAAACCTACGAGCAGTACTTC. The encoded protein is CASSPTTGTAKTYEQYF.

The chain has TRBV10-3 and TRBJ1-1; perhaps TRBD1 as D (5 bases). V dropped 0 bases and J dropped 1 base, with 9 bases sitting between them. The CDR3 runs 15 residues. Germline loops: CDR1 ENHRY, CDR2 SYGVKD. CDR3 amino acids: CAISESVGGNTEAFF. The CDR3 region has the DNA TGTGCCATCAGTGAGTCCGTGGGGGGGAACACTGAAGCTTTCTTT.

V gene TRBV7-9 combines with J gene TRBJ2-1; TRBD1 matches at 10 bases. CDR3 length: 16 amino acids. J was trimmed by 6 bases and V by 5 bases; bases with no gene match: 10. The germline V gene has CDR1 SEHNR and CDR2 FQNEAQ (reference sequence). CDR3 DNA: TGTGCCAGCAGCCCACGGGGACAGGGGTTAAGCAATGAGCAGTTCTTC. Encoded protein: CASSPRGQGLSNEQFF. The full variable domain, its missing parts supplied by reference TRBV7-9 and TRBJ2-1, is DTGVSQNPRHKITKRGQNVTFRCDPISEHNRLYWYRQTLGQGPEFLTYFQNEAQLEKSRLLSDRFSAERPKGSFSTLEIQRTEQGDSAMYLCASSPRGQGLSNEQFFGPGTRLTVL.

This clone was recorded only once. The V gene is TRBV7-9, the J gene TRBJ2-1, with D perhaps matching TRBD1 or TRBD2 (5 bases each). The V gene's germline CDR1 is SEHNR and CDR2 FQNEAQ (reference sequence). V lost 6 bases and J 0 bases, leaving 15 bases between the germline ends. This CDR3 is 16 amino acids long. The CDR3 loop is CASRGTGTPSYNEQFF. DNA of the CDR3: TGTGCCAGCAGGGGAACCGGGACCCCCTCCTACAATGAGCAGTTCTTC.

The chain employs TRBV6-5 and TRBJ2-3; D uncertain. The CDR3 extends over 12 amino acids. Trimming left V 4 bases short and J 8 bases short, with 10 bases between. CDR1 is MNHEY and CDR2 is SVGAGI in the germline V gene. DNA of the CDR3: TGTGCCAGCAGTTCAGCAAGCCGTACGCAGTATTTT. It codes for CASSSASRTQYF.

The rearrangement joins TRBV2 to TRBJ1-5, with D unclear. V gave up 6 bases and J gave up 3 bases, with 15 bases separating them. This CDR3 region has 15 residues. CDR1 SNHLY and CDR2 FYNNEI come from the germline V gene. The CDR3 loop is CASSERRTINQPQHF. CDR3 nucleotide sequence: TGTGCCAGCAGCGAGCGCAGGACTATCAATCAGCCCCAGCATTTT.

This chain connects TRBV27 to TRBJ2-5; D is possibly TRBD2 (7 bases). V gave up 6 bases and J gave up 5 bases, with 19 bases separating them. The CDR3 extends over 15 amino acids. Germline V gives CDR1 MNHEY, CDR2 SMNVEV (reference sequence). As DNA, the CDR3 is TGTGCCAGCAGCACGGGAACGGGGGGCGCCGAGACCCAGTACTTC. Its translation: CASSTGTGGAETQYF.

The CDR3 sequence: CASSLGVGEETQYF. In nucleotides, the CDR3 is TGTGCCAGCAGCTTAGGGGTCGGAGAAGAGACCCAGTACTTC. The gene calls are TRBV7-9 and TRBJ2-5; D is unresolved. The V gene lost 1 base and the J gene lost 3 bases, with 9 bases spanning the gap. The CDR3 is made up of 14 amino acids. From germline, CDR1 is SEHNR and CDR2 FQNEAQ (reference sequence).

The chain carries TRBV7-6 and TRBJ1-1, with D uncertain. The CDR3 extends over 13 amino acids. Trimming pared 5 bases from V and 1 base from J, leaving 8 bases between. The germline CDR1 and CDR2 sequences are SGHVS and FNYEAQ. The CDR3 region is CASSPRPNTEAFF. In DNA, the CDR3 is TGTGCCAGCAGCCCCCGCCCGAACACTGAAGCTTTCTTT.

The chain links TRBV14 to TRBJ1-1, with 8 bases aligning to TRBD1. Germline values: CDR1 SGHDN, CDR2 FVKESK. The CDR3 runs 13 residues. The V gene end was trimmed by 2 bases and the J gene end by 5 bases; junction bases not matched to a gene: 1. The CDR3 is CASSQHRGTEAFF. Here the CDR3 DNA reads TGTGCCAGCAGCCAACACAGGGGGACTGAAGCTTTCTTT.

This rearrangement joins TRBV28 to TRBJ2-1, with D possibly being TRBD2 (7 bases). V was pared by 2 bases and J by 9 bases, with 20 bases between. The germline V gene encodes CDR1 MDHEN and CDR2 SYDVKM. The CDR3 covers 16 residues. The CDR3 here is CASSLAGAVFRGEQFF. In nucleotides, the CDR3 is TGTGCCAGCAGTTTAGCGGGGGCAGTCTTTAGGGGTGAGCAGTTCTTC.

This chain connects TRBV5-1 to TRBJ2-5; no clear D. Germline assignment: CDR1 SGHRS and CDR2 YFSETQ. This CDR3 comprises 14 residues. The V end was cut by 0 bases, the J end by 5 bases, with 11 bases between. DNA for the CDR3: TGCGCCAGCAGCTTGGAGGGAAATCTGGAGACCCAGTACTTC. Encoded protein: CASSLEGNLETQYF. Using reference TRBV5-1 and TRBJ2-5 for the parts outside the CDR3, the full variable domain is KAGVTQTPRYLIKTRGQQVTLSCSPISGHRSVSWYQQTPGQGLQFLFEYFSETQRNKGNFPGRFSGRQFSNSRSEMNVSTLELGDSALYLCASSLEGNLETQYFGPGTRLLVL.

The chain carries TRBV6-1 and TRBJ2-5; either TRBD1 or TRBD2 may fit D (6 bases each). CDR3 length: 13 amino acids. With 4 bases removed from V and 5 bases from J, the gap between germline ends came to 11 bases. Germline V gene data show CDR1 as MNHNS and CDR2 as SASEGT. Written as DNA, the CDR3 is TGTGCCAGCAGTGGACAGGAGGGGGAGACCCAGTACTTC. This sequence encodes CASSGQEGETQYF.